What follows are 22 T cell receptor beta chains derived from one specimen sequenced in a study of OX40 agonist ivuxolimab in advanced cancers. The method was immunoSEQ multiplex PCR; TCRdb's version includes in-frame clones alone and lacks a portion of them. The table includes about 69,000 clones, 60% to 85% detected once. The sequences come from CD4+ or CD8+ T cells sorted from blood, collected in a trial of the OX40 agonist ivuxolimab. These receptor sequences come from an adult with an advanced solid tumor such as melanoma, head and neck, liver or kidney cancer.

The chain recombines TRBV4-1 with TRBJ2-3; D assignment may be TRBD1 or TRBD2 (6 bases each). The CDR3 contains 17 residues. Between the trimmed V and J ends, which lost 1 base and 0 bases, there was a span of 14 bases. Germline CDR1 reads MGHRA; CDR2 reads YSYEKL. DNA of the CDR3: TGCGCCAGCAGCCAAGGGAGGGGGGCGTTTAGCACAGATACGCAGTATTTT. Residues: CASSQGRGAFSTDTQYF.

The chain recombines TRBV19 with TRBJ1-1; a weak D match, TRBD1 (5 bases). Germline V CDR1 and CDR2: LNHDA, SQIVND (reference sequence). V was cut by 6 bases and J by 5 bases, with 16 bases left in between. CDR3 length: 14 amino acids. CDR3 sequence (DNA): TGTGCCAGTAGAACCCCGATCCGGGGGACTGAAGCTTTCTTT. Translating it yields CASRTPIRGTEAFF.

The chain recombines TRBV6-9 with TRBJ1-6; possible D gene TRBD1, 5 bases. V lost 1 base and J 10 bases, leaving 8 bases between the germline ends. This CDR3 is 13 amino acids long. CDR1 and CDR2 from the germline V gene are MNHGY and SVAAGI. CDR3 protein: CASSYLGGSPLHF. The CDR3 DNA reads as TGTGCCAGCAGTTATTTGGGGGGATCACCCCTCCACTTT.

CDR3 in amino acids: CASSGYRGFTDTQYF. CDR3 DNA: TGTGCCAGCAGTGGCTACAGGGGGTTTACAGATACGCAGTATTTT. V usage is TRBV25-1 and J usage is TRBJ2-3; 8 bases match TRBD1. V was pared by 4 bases and J by 3 bases, with 6 bases of the junction left unmatched. CDR1 and CDR2 (germline): MGHDK, SYGVNS. The CDR3 spans 15 residues.

The V call is TRBV2, the J call TRBJ1-1; tentative D call: TRBD1 (6 bases). Germline V gives CDR1 SNHLY, CDR2 FYNNEI. The CDR3 spans 14 residues. V lost 6 bases and J 0 bases, leaving 11 bases between the germline ends. Here the CDR3 DNA reads TGTGCCAGCAGCGGCAACAGGGTGAACACTGAAGCTTTCTTT. Residues: CASSGNRVNTEAFF.

V gene TRBV7-9 combines with J gene TRBJ2-6, with 7 bases fitting TRBD1. V trimming: 3 bases; J trimming: 2 bases; junction bases outside the gene matches: 7. CDR1 SEHNR and CDR2 FQNEAQ come from the germline V gene (reference sequence). The length of the CDR3 is 17 residues. The CDR3 region is CASSLGTAGAGANVLTF. CDR3 nucleotides: TGTGCCAGCAGCTTGGGGACAGCAGGCGCTGGGGCCAACGTCCTGACTTTC.

The chain combines TRBV27 with TRBJ2-6; the D is unclear. Germline CDR1 MNHEY, CDR2 SMNVEV (reference sequence). The CDR3 consists of 15 residues. Trimming removed 5 bases at V and 3 bases at J, with 11 bases between. The CDR3 reads CASSTIEVGANVLTF. CDR3 nucleotide sequence: TGTGCCAGCAGTACGATTGAGGTTGGGGCCAACGTCCTGACTTTC.

CDR3 sequence: CASSYGTSPLHF. The CDR3 region has the DNA TGTGCCAGCAGTTACGGAACTTCACCCCTCCACTTT. The J gene is TRBJ1-6, the V gene TRBV6-5, with D uncertain. V was trimmed by 2 bases and J by 9 bases, leaving 5 bases between them. The CDR3 consists of 12 residues. Germline V gene lookup returns CDR1 MNHEY and CDR2 SVGAGI.

The J gene is TRBJ2-1, the V gene TRBV12-2; TRBD2 is taken as the D call from the table, unchecked against the DNA. TRBV12-2 is annotated as a pseudogene. CDR3 length: 15 amino acids. This CDR3 is CASHPKREGHNEQFF. As DNA, the CDR3 is TGTGCAAGTCATCCAAAGCGGGAGGGGCACAATGAGCAGTTCTTC.

The chain recombines TRBV7-9 with TRBJ2-7; no definite D call. The CDR3 has 13 residues. The V and J ends lost 5 bases and 6 bases respectively, with 14 bases between them. Germline V gene lookup returns CDR1 SEHNR and CDR2 FQNEAQ (reference sequence). For the CDR3, the DNA is TGTGCCAGCAGCGTCAGTGAGGTGGGCGAGCAGTACTTC. It is translated as CASSVSEVGEQYF.

There are a few counts of this clone. The CDR3 protein is CASSLREKETQYF. The CDR3, as DNA: TGTGCCAGCAGTCTACGGGAGAAAGAGACCCAGTACTTC. The V call is TRBV7-3, the J call TRBJ2-5, with D maybe TRBD2 (6 bases). This CDR3 is built from 13 residues. V lost 6 bases to trimming and J lost 3 bases, with 11 bases between them. Germline values: CDR1 SGHTA, CDR2 FQGTGA.

The CDR3 here is CASSLESIVHSPLHF. CDR3 DNA sequence: TGTGCCAGCAGCTTGGAAAGTATAGTCCATTCACCCCTCCACTTT. V usage is TRBV5-5 and J usage is TRBJ1-6; D remains ambiguous. The V gene's germline CDR1 is SGHKS and CDR2 YYEKEE (reference sequence). The CDR3 contains 15 residues. The V end lost 0 bases, the J end lost 8 bases, and 12 bases lay between the germline ends.

The chain uses TRBV4-1 and TRBJ2-7, with TRBD2 identical over 8 bases. The CDR3 consists of 14 residues. Germline CDR1 is MGHRA and CDR2 is YSYEKL. After removal of 2 bases from V and 7 bases from J, the junction contained 7 bases not matched to a gene. The CDR3 here is CASSQPTGGEEQYF. CDR3 nucleotide sequence: TGCGCCAGCAGCCAACCCACGGGGGGGGAAGAGCAGTACTTC.

The chain couples TRBV5-1 to TRBJ2-7; 12 bases match TRBD2. Germline CDR1 reads SGHRS; CDR2 reads YFSETQ. V gave up 6 bases and J gave up 2 bases; unmatched junction bases: 9. CDR3 length: 16 amino acids. Written as DNA, the CDR3 is TGCGCCAGCAACCTGGGCACTAGCGGGGGGCCCTACGAGCAGTACTTC. This sequence encodes CASNLGTSGGPYEQYF. Full variable domain (remainder filled in from reference TRBV5-1 and TRBJ2-7): KAGVTQTPRYLIKTRGQQVTLSCSPISGHRSVSWYQQTPGQGLQFLFEYFSETQRNKGNFPGRFSGRQFSNSRSEMNVSTLELGDSALYLCASNLGTSGGPYEQYFGPGTRLTVT.

V gene TRBV6-6 combines with J gene TRBJ1-1, with D possibly being TRBD1 (5 bases). CDR1 is MNHNY and CDR2 is SVGAGI in the germline V gene (reference sequence). The CDR3 totals 15 residues. Trimming pared 2 bases from V and 5 bases from J, leaving 15 bases between. CDR3 region: CASSYEAARGTEAFF. DNA of the CDR3: TGTGCCAGCAGTTACGAGGCAGCCCGGGGGACTGAAGCTTTCTTT.

The genes are TRBV5-8 and TRBJ1-5; 8 nucleotides match TRBD1. The V segment lost 1 base and the J segment 6 bases; nucleotides outside the gene matches: 3. Looked up from germline, CDR1 is SGHTS and CDR2 is YDEGEE. This CDR3 spans 14 amino acids. CDR3 loop: CASSLQQGGQPQHF. CDR3 nucleotides: TGTGCCAGCAGCTTGCAACAGGGGGGTCAGCCCCAGCATTTT.

This chain uses TRBV5-1 with TRBJ1-2; D remains ambiguous. CDR3 length: 12 amino acids. Between the trimmed V and J ends, which lost 3 bases and 6 bases, there was a span of 9 bases. The germline CDR1 and CDR2 sequences are SGHRS and YFSETQ. Written as DNA, the CDR3 is TGCGCCAGCAGCTCTTCGGTGGATGGCTACACCTTC. Translation gives CASSSSVDGYTF.

CDR3 sequence: CASSVAGRALGDTQYF. In DNA form, the CDR3 reads TGTGCCAGCAGCGTAGCTGGGCGGGCCTTGGGAGATACGCAGTATTTT. The chain couples TRBV9 to TRBJ2-3; weak D call: TRBD2 (5 bases). The V gene lost 0 bases and the J gene lost 5 bases, with 16 bases spanning the gap. The CDR3 contains 16 residues. Germline CDR1 reads SGDLS; CDR2 reads YYNGEE.

This sequence joins TRBV9 and TRBJ2-1; 7 bases are shared with TRBD2. V lost 0 bases to trimming and J lost 7 bases; unmatched junction nucleotides: 10. The CDR3 runs 16 residues. Germline values: CDR1 SGDLS, CDR2 YYNGEE. The CDR3 DNA reads TGTGCCAGCAGCGTAGATCCCGCGGGAGCGAGTAATGAGCAGTTCTTC. This codes for CASSVDPAGASNEQFF.

The CDR3 loop reads CSVDLSSGEQYF. CDR3 in DNA: TGCAGCGTTGATCTTAGCTCCGGCGAGCAGTACTTC. The gene calls are TRBV29-1 and TRBJ2-7; D not resolved. Germline loops: CDR1 SQVTM, CDR2 ANQGSEA. Trimming shortened V by 3 bases and J by 6 bases, and 12 bases separated the two germline ends. This CDR3 contains 12 residues.

The V and J genes are TRBV15 and TRBJ2-5, with 11 positions matching TRBD2. CDR1 is LNHNV, CDR2 YYDKDF, per germline (reference sequence). This CDR3 is built from 18 residues. The ends lost 0 bases at V and 5 bases at J; junction bases unmatched: 11. CDR3 in amino acids: CATSRDAGSGGAGETQYF. The DNA for the CDR3 is TGTGCCACCAGCAGAGATGCGGGTAGCGGGGGGGCCGGCGAGACCCAGTACTTC.

In its sample, this clone was seen once. The CDR3: CASSFPSRGRGNEQFF. CDR3 nucleotide sequence: TGTGCCAGTAGTTTTCCAAGCCGGGGGCGGGGCAATGAGCAGTTCTTC. The chain couples TRBV19 to TRBJ2-1; D tentatively reads TRBD1 or TRBD2 (6 bases each). The CDR3 is 16 residues long. Trimming pared 5 bases from V and 6 bases from J, leaving 20 bases between. Germline CDR1 and CDR2: LNHDA and SQIVND (reference sequence).